The 22 T cell receptor beta chains below were found in one sample sequenced in a study of cytomegalovirus exposure and HLA in healthy donors. The PCR employed 60 Vbeta primers together with 13 Jbeta primers. Some clones are missing from TCRdb's copy, which holds only in-frame ones; the method was immunoSEQ multiplex PCR. This sample lists about 100,000 clones; its ten largest clones have 0.55% to 0.6%. Material: PBMCs. These receptors were taken from a man aged 50-59 years in good health and CMV-seronegative.

The rearrangement links TRBV5-1 to TRBJ2-2; TRBD2 aligns across 10 bases. The CDR3 spans 18 residues. Germline values: CDR1 SGHRS, CDR2 YFSETQ. The trim removed 6 bases at V and 1 base at J, leaving 12 bases unmatched. Written as DNA, the CDR3 is TGCGCCAGCACAGATCCTAGCGGGAGTGCGGGGAACACCGGGGAGCTGTTTTTT. It specifies CASTDPSGSAGNTGELFF. Using reference TRBV5-1 and TRBJ2-2 for the parts outside the CDR3, the full variable domain is KAGVTQTPRYLIKTRGQQVTLSCSPISGHRSVSWYQQTPGQGLQFLFEYFSETQRNKGNFPGRFSGRQFSNSRSEMNVSTLELGDSALYLCASTDPSGSAGNTGELFFGEGSRLTVL.

DNA for the CDR3: TGTGCCAGCAGCGCCGGGGACTTTAACTATGGCTACACCTTC. This gives the protein CASSAGDFNYGYTF. The chain combines TRBV9 with TRBJ1-2; D possibly corresponds to TRBD1 (5 bases). Per germline, CDR1 SGDLS and CDR2 YYNGEE. There are 14 residues in the CDR3. The ends were cut back, 3 bases at V and 1 base at J, with 10 bases in the middle.

The chain employs TRBV5-1 and TRBJ1-2, with D maybe TRBD1 (6 bases). Between the trimmed V and J ends, which lost 3 bases and 6 bases, there was a span of 15 bases. This CDR3 region has 14 residues. Germline-derived CDR1 and CDR2 are SGHRS and YFSETQ. The CDR3 region is CASSSPGQLNGYTF. The CDR3 bases are TGCGCCAGCAGCTCCCCTGGACAGCTTAATGGCTACACCTTC.

CDR3 protein: CASSLPRQTTDTQYF. The CDR3 DNA sequence: TGTGCCAGCAGCTTACCGCGACAGACCACAGATACGCAGTATTTT. J is TRBJ2-3 and V is TRBV7-9, with a weak D call TRBD1 (5 bases). The CDR3 covers 15 residues. V gave up 2 bases and J gave up 2 bases, with 11 bases separating them. CDR1 is SEHNR and CDR2 is FQNEAQ in the germline V gene (reference sequence).

This rearrangement joins TRBV14 to TRBJ2-7, with 10 bases fitting TRBD1. CDR1 is SGHDN, CDR2 FVKESK, per germline. V shed 5 bases and J 0 bases; nucleotides not matched to a gene: 4. The length of the CDR3 is 15 residues. The CDR3 nucleotides read TGTGCCAGCAGCGCTAGGGACAGGGGCTCCTACGAGCAGTACTTC. Its translation is CASSARDRGSYEQYF.

This chain joins TRBV10-3 and TRBJ2-5; 12 bases match TRBD2. The V and J ends lost 0 bases and 5 bases, in that order; junction bases with no gene match: 7. The CDR3 sequence is 17 residues long. Germline V CDR1 and CDR2: ENHRY, SYGVKD. The CDR3 bases are TGTGCCATCAGTGAGTCGATGTATGGGACTAGCGGGGAGACCCAGTACTTC. Protein product: CAISESMYGTSGETQYF.

The CDR3 protein is CASRQDFSEQFF. For the CDR3, the DNA is TGTGCCAGCAGGCAAGATTTCAGTGAGCAGTTCTTC. The chain employs TRBV7-2 and TRBJ2-1; D remains ambiguous. With 6 bases removed from V and 9 bases from J, the gap between germline ends came to 12 bases. This CDR3 has 12 residues. Germline loops: CDR1 SGHTA, CDR2 FQGNSA.

CDR3 in amino acids: CASSPEGAISGGQPQHF. CDR3 in DNA: TGTGCCAGCTCACCTGAGGGGGCGATATCCGGGGGACAGCCCCAGCATTTT. This sequence joins TRBV18 and TRBJ1-5, with 7 bases aligning to TRBD1. J gave up 7 bases and V 3 bases, and 15 bases lay outside the gene matches. Germline V gene lookup returns CDR1 KGHSH and CDR2 LQKENI. The length of the CDR3 is 17 residues. Combining the CDR3 with reference TRBV18 and TRBJ1-5 gives the whole variable domain NAGVMQNPRHLVRRRGQEARLRCSPMKGHSHVYWYRQLPEEGLKFMVYLQKENIIDESGMPKERFSAEFPKEGPSILRIQQVVRGDSAAYFCASSPEGAISGGQPQHFGDGTRLSIL.

The rearrangement links TRBV7-9 to TRBJ1-1, with 11 bases matching TRBD1. Unmatched junction bases numbered 16, after V lost 5 bases and J lost 11 bases. The CDR3 has 16 amino acids. Germline-derived CDR1 and CDR2 are SEHNR and FQNEAQ (reference sequence). CDR3 protein: CASSPPFVGQGAGAFF. DNA of the CDR3: TGTGCCAGCAGCCCACCCTTTGTAGGACAGGGGGCCGGTGCTTTCTTT.

The V and J genes are TRBV6-1 and TRBJ1-2, with a weak D call TRBD1 (6 bases). Germline CDR1 is MNHNS and CDR2 is SASEGT. The CDR3 has 13 residues. Trimming took 6 bases from V and 4 from J, leaving 12 bases between them. The CDR3 DNA reads as TGTGCCAGCAGGGACAGACAAAGCTATGGCTACACCTTC. Translating gives CASRDRQSYGYTF.

This chain links TRBV10-1 with TRBJ2-1; D call uncertain. V lost 0 bases and J lost 1, with 10 bases in between. Germline V lookup: CDR1 WNHNN, CDR2 SYGVQD (reference sequence). This CDR3 comprises 16 residues. The CDR3 bases are TGCGCCAGCAGTGAGTCGAGGCAGAAATCCTACAATGAGCAGTTCTTC. Its translation: CASSESRQKSYNEQFF.

The chain links TRBV29-1 to TRBJ1-1, with 7 bases identical to TRBD1. Per germline, CDR1 SQVTM and CDR2 ANQGSEA. V was clipped by 5 bases and J by 0 bases; unmatched bases: 3. This CDR3 contains 13 residues. This chain's CDR3 is CSVQQGMNTEAFF. CDR3 coding DNA: TGCAGCGTTCAACAGGGGATGAACACTGAAGCTTTCTTT.

This chain uses TRBV18 with TRBJ2-5; no reliable D call. This CDR3 has 14 residues. V gave up 2 bases and J gave up 1 base, with 8 bases separating them. Germline CDR1 KGHSH, CDR2 LQKENI. The CDR3 region is CASSPSSGQETQYF. The CDR3 DNA is TGTGCCAGCTCACCATCGTCCGGCCAAGAGACCCAGTACTTC.

This CDR3 reads CASSRTGRNTGELFF. The CDR3, as DNA: TGTGCCAGTAGTAGGACAGGGAGGAACACCGGGGAGCTGTTTTTT. The chain couples TRBV19 to TRBJ2-2, with 8 bases matching TRBD1. Germline V CDR1 and CDR2: LNHDA, SQIVND (reference sequence). The length of the CDR3 is 15 residues. V shed 4 bases, J shed 1 base, and the junction held 2 bases outside the gene matches.

This chain uses TRBV7-6 with TRBJ1-1; TRBD1 is a possible D gene (6 bases). The CDR3 totals 14 residues. Germline CDR1 reads SGHVS; CDR2 reads FNYEAQ. Trimming pared 1 base from V and 1 base from J, leaving 7 bases between. CDR3 bases: TGTGCCAGCAGCTTAGGACAGGCGAACACTGAAGCTTTCTTT. Its translation is CASSLGQANTEAFF.

V is TRBV6-4 and J is TRBJ2-7; a possible D gene is TRBD1 (6 bases). This CDR3 is 17 amino acids long. Germline assignment: CDR1 MRHNA and CDR2 SNTAGT. V lost 6 bases and J 1 base, leaving 22 bases between the germline ends. DNA for the CDR3: TGTGCCAGCAGCGTCGGAAAAACAGGGATTGTATCCTACGAGCAGTACTTC. Its translation: CASSVGKTGIVSYEQYF.

This chain links TRBV18 with TRBJ2-7; 11 bases align to TRBD2. In germline, CDR1 is KGHSH, CDR2 LQKENI. V shed 4 bases and J 6 bases; nucleotides not matched to a gene: 5. The CDR3 consists of 14 residues. For the CDR3, the DNA is TGTGCCAGCTCACTCTCCGGACTAGCGGGCGAGCAGTACTTC. Its protein product is CASSLSGLAGEQYF. The complete variable domain, with remaining parts taken from reference TRBV18 and TRBJ2-7, reads NAGVMQNPRHLVRRRGQEARLRCSPMKGHSHVYWYRQLPEEGLKFMVYLQKENIIDESGMPKERFSAEFPKEGPSILRIQQVVRGDSAAYFCASSLSGLAGEQYFGPGTRLTVT.

The rearrangement joins TRBV2 to TRBJ2-7, with D perhaps TRBD2 (7 bases). V was cut by 7 bases and J by 2 bases, with 18 bases left in between. The CDR3 sequence is 15 residues long. Germline CDR1 reads SNHLY; CDR2 reads FYNNEI. CDR3 region: CASIPNTGRAYEQYF. In DNA form, the CDR3 reads TGTGCCAGCATACCCAACACAGGGAGGGCCTACGAGCAGTACTTC.

The rearrangement uses TRBV30 and TRBJ2-7; D might be TRBD2 (7 bases). V was cut by 1 base and J by 7 bases, with 14 bases left in between. CDR1 GTSNPN and CDR2 SVGIG come from the germline V gene (reference sequence). The CDR3 length is 13 residues. DNA of the CDR3: TGTGCCTGGAGTGCCGGGGGGCCGTGGGAGCAGTACTTC. It is translated as CAWSAGGPWEQYF.

The V gene is TRBV2, the J gene TRBJ2-1; 10 bases are shared with TRBD1. CDR3 size: 14 residues. V lost 8 bases to trimming and J lost 7 bases; unmatched junction nucleotides: 8. Germline V gene data show CDR1 as SNHLY and CDR2 as FYNNEI. DNA for the CDR3: TGTGCCAGCTTAGCGGACAGGGGGGAAAATGAGCAGTTCTTC. Translation gives CASLADRGENEQFF.

CDR3: CASSQVDNEQFF. The DNA of the CDR3 is TGTGCCAGCAGCCAAGTAGACAATGAGCAGTTCTTC. The V call is TRBV14, the J call TRBJ2-1; no clear D. The CDR3 consists of 12 residues. V was shortened by 1 base and J by 5 bases, with 3 bases between the two germline ends. Germline V lookup: CDR1 SGHDN, CDR2 FVKESK.

V gene TRBV5-4 combines with J gene TRBJ1-1; D gene unclear. With 0 bases removed from V and 6 bases from J, the gap between germline ends came to 18 bases. The CDR3 covers 16 residues. Germline V gene sequence: CDR1 SGHNT, CDR2 YYREEE (reference sequence). The CDR3: CASSLANDRGIPEAFF. The DNA for the CDR3 is TGTGCCAGCAGCTTGGCCAACGATAGAGGGATCCCTGAAGCTTTCTTT.